This passage covers 27 T cell receptor beta chains from one sample sequenced in a study of blood T cell repertoires in COVID-19 (dated by TCRdb to about 2020). Receptor libraries were prepared by the immunoSEQ multiplex PCR assay. Held by TCRdb, this immuneACCESS table contains in-frame sequences only and omits some clones. Under half of the omission traces to an unresolved V gene where checked; the cause of the rest is unknown. In this sample the table shows a few hundred thousand clones, about 89% of which occur a single time. Clones ranked in the top ten supply around 2.1% of the sample. The specimen was peripheral blood. These receptor sequences come from a man in his fifties or sixties with acute or convalescent COVID-19.

The genes are TRBV3-1 (or the pseudogene TRBV3-2) and TRBJ2-5; 10 nucleotides line up with TRBD2. This CDR3 spans 18 amino acids. Unmatched junction bases numbered 15, after V lost 3 bases and J lost 5 bases. The germline V gene encodes CDR1 LGHDT and CDR2 YNNKEL (reference sequence). CDR3 protein: CASSQGALTSGEGETQYF. The CDR3 bases are TGTGCCAGCAGCCAGGGGGCCCTCACTAGCGGGGAGGGGGAGACCCAGTACTTC.

This clone was seen only a few times. The chain employs TRBV19 and TRBJ1-2, with 9 bases identical to TRBD1. CDR1 is LNHDA, CDR2 SQIVND, per germline (reference sequence). The ends lost 7 bases at V and 7 bases at J; junction bases unmatched: 10. This CDR3 has 14 amino acids. The CDR3 DNA follows: TGTGCCAGTACCCCGGGGACAGGGTCCTTTGGCTACACCTTC. Protein: CASTPGTGSFGYTF.

The chain joins TRBV5-4 to TRBJ1-2; D gene unclear. V lost 4 bases and J lost 7, with 14 bases in between. The CDR3 is 13 residues long. Per germline, CDR1 SGHNT and CDR2 YYREEE (reference sequence). The CDR3 spells CASSPWEGGGYTF. The CDR3 DNA is TGTGCCAGCAGCCCCTGGGAGGGAGGTGGCTACACCTTC. The full variable domain, completed using reference TRBV5-4 and TRBJ1-2, is ETGVTQSPTHLIKTRGQQVTLRCSSQSGHNTVSWYQQALGQGPQFIFQYYREEENGRGNFPPRFSGLQFPNYSSELNVNALELDDSALYLCASSPWEGGGYTFGSGTRLTVV.

The rearrangement uses TRBV13 and TRBJ2-7, with D possibly matching TRBD1 (6 bases). The CDR3 is made up of 14 amino acids. Germline V gene sequence: CDR1 PRHDT, CDR2 FYEKMQ (reference sequence). Trimming stripped 4 bases from V and 4 bases from J, with 14 bases between. CDR3 nucleotide sequence: TGTGCCAGCAGCTCCGGAGGACAGATTTACGAGCAGTACTTC. It translates to CASSSGGQIYEQYF.

V is TRBV29-1 and J is TRBJ1-2; D might be TRBD1 (6 bases). V gave up 4 bases and J gave up 4 bases, with 13 bases separating them. The germline CDR1 and CDR2 sequences are SQVTM and ANQGSEA. The CDR3 contains 13 residues. DNA of the CDR3: TGCAGCGTTGTTACAGGGACCTTCTATGGCTACACCTTC. This encodes CSVVTGTFYGYTF.

This clone was observed a few times. The rearrangement joins TRBV6-5 to TRBJ2-5, with D maybe TRBD2 (5 bases). Germline V lookup: CDR1 MNHEY, CDR2 SVGAGI. CDR3 length: 12 residues. The V gene lost 4 bases and the J gene lost 5 bases, with 8 bases spanning the gap. CDR3 DNA sequence: TGTGCCAGCAGTTCTGGCGGGGAGACCCAGTACTTC. It encodes CASSSGGETQYF.

To note about this clone: The sample holds other DNA sequences that translate to the same CDR3. This chain uses TRBV11-2 with TRBJ2-1, with D perhaps TRBD1 (6 bases). The germline V gene encodes CDR1 SGHAT and CDR2 FQNNGV. The CDR3 consists of 15 residues. Trimming took 1 base from V and 0 from J, leaving 7 bases between them. The CDR3 region has the DNA TGTGCCAGCAGCTTAGCAGGGGTCTCCTACAATGAGCAGTTCTTC. It is translated as CASSLAGVSYNEQFF.

The chain has TRBV19 and TRBJ1-2; no clear D. V was pared by 5 bases and J by 4 bases, with 17 bases between. Germline V gives CDR1 LNHDA, CDR2 SQIVND (reference sequence). The CDR3 is 15 amino acids. Here the CDR3 reads CASSSIQATLYGYTF. CDR3 DNA: TGTGCCAGTAGTTCCATTCAGGCCACCCTCTATGGCTACACCTTC.

The rearrangement joins TRBV7-9 to TRBJ2-7, with 9 positions matching TRBD1. The germline gives CDR1 SEHNR, CDR2 FQNEAQ (reference sequence). V lost 5 bases, J lost 6 bases, and 14 bases stayed unmatched. The CDR3 consists of 16 residues. The CDR3 nucleotides read TGTGCCAGCAGCAGGTCCGGGACAGGGATTATGTCCGAGCAGTACTTC. It is translated as CASSRSGTGIMSEQYF.

This clone was found a few times. V and J are TRBV2 and TRBJ2-3; TRBD2 matches 15 bases. V gave up 3 bases and J gave up 3 bases; unmatched junction bases: 4. Germline assignment: CDR1 SNHLY and CDR2 FYNNEI. The CDR3 consists of 17 residues. This chain's CDR3 is CASSEGLAGGRTDTQYF. CDR3 sequence (DNA): TGTGCCAGCAGTGAGGGACTAGCGGGGGGCCGAACAGATACGCAGTATTTT.

The rearrangement uses TRBV11-2 and TRBJ1-1, with 8 nucleotides matching TRBD1. This CDR3 region has 17 residues. CDR1 and CDR2 from the germline V gene are SGHAT and FQNNGV. Losses at the gene ends were 3 bases for V and 1 base for J; bases not matched to a gene: 10. CDR3 sequence: CASSFWWGTGGNTEAFF. The CDR3 DNA reads TGTGCCAGCAGCTTCTGGTGGGGGACAGGCGGGAACACTGAAGCTTTCTTT. Based on the CDR3 plus reference TRBV11-2 and TRBJ1-1, the full variable domain is EAGVAQSPRYKIIEKRQSVAFWCNPISGHATLYWYQQILGQGPKLLIQFQNNGVVDDSQLPKDRFSAERLKGVDSTLKIQPAKLEDSAVYLCASSFWWGTGGNTEAFFGQGTRLTVV.

The rearrangement links TRBV29-1 to TRBJ1-3; D perhaps matches TRBD1 (6 bases). Germline V CDR1 and CDR2: SQVTM, ANQGSEA. With 5 bases removed from V and 4 bases from J, the gap between germline ends came to 12 bases. This CDR3 spans 13 amino acids. The CDR3 spells CSVRGISGNTIYF. The CDR3 bases are TGCAGCGTTAGGGGGATTTCAGGAAACACCATATATTTT.

The chain couples TRBV6-1 to TRBJ1-2; TRBD1 is a possible D gene (5 bases). This CDR3 comprises 16 residues. Between the trimmed V and J ends, which lost 4 bases and 6 bases, there was a span of 21 bases. Germline V lookup: CDR1 MNHNS, CDR2 SASEGT. In nucleotides, the CDR3 is TGTGCCAGCAGTGTCCCGGGACTGGTTATATCGGATGGCTACACCTTC. It yields the protein CASSVPGLVISDGYTF.

This clone turned up a few times. The chain joins TRBV4-2 to TRBJ1-4; tentatively, D is TRBD1 (5 bases). Germline CDR1 and CDR2: LGHNA and YNFKEQ. With 4 bases removed from V and 7 bases from J, the gap between germline ends came to 16 bases. The CDR3 is 15 amino acids. CDR3: CASSPEKLRGEKLFF. The CDR3 DNA is TGTGCCAGCAGCCCCGAGAAACTAAGGGGTGAAAAACTGTTTTTT.

V is TRBV10-3 and J is TRBJ2-7; weak D call: TRBD1 (5 bases). The CDR3 is 15 residues long. The germline CDR1 and CDR2 sequences are ENHRY and SYGVKD. Trimming stripped 2 bases from V and 6 bases from J, with 17 bases between. This CDR3 is CAISEPQKGPSEQYF. The CDR3 bases are TGTGCCATCAGTGAGCCTCAAAAGGGGCCGAGCGAGCAGTACTTC.

The chain employs TRBV5-1 and TRBJ1-5; the D is unclear. The CDR3 runs 15 residues. Trimming removed 3 bases at V and 0 bases at J, with 10 bases between. Germline CDR1 SGHRS, CDR2 YFSETQ. CDR3 residues: CASSWAGGSNQPQHF. DNA of the CDR3: TGCGCCAGCAGCTGGGCAGGAGGTAGCAATCAGCCCCAGCATTTT. Complete variable domain (other parts from reference TRBV5-1 and TRBJ1-5): KAGVTQTPRYLIKTRGQQVTLSCSPISGHRSVSWYQQTPGQGLQFLFEYFSETQRNKGNFPGRFSGRQFSNSRSEMNVSTLELGDSALYLCASSWAGGSNQPQHFGDGTRLSIL.

This chain uses TRBV9 with TRBJ1-4; possible D gene TRBD1, 5 bases. Trimming took 4 bases from V and 8 from J, leaving 21 bases between them. Germline-derived CDR1 and CDR2 are SGDLS and YYNGEE. CDR3 length: 16 amino acids. CDR3 protein: CASSPDPPAGGEKLFF. The DNA of the CDR3 is TGTGCCAGCAGCCCAGACCCCCCCGCCGGGGGGGAAAAACTGTTTTTT.

The chain has TRBV6-6 and TRBJ2-1, with 7 bases that match TRBD1. With V trimmed by 9 bases and J by 7 bases, 15 bases remained unmatched. CDR3 length: 15 residues. Germline CDR1 reads MNHNY; CDR2 reads SVGAGI (reference sequence). CDR3 sequence (DNA): TGTGCCAGTGGGGGAAGGGGGCGTGGGGATAATGAGCAGTTCTTC. As protein: CASGGRGRGDNEQFF.

The chain joins TRBV7-9 to TRBJ2-7; 10 bases are a match to TRBD1. From germline, CDR1 is SEHNR and CDR2 FQNEAQ (reference sequence). J was trimmed by 2 bases and V by 5 bases; bases with no gene match: 9. The CDR3 contains 16 residues. The CDR3 loop reads CASSQKGTGETYEQYF. CDR3 nucleotide sequence: TGTGCCAGCAGCCAAAAAGGGACAGGGGAAACCTACGAGCAGTACTTC.

The rearrangement uses TRBV28 and TRBJ2-2, with D perhaps TRBD2 (5 bases). The CDR3 covers 13 residues. V lost 3 bases, J lost 6 bases, and 8 bases lay in between. Germline values: CDR1 MDHEN, CDR2 SYDVKM. CDR3 nucleotide sequence: TGTGCCAGCAGTTTCGGGATGGCCGGGGAGCTGTTTTTT. This encodes CASSFGMAGELFF.

This clone was recorded once. The same CDR3 can be traced to other DNA sequences in this sample. The CDR3, as DNA: TGTGCCAGCAGCGTCGGGACAGGGCCCACTGAAGCTTTCTTT. Translating gives CASSVGTGPTEAFF. V gene TRBV9 combines with J gene TRBJ1-1, with 9 bases lining up with TRBD1. The CDR3 runs to 14 residues. J lost 4 bases, V lost 2 bases, and 3 bases had no gene match. Germline CDR1 reads SGDLS; CDR2 reads YYNGEE.

This clone was observed once. The chain carries TRBV29-1 and TRBJ2-5, with 10 bases fitting TRBD2. V dropped 6 bases and J dropped 0; count of bases not matched to a gene: 7. CDR3 length: 15 amino acids. CDR1 SQVTM and CDR2 ANQGSEA come from the germline V gene. The CDR3 is CSVGTSELYQETQYF. CDR3 bases: TGCAGCGTGGGGACTAGCGAACTGTACCAAGAGACCCAGTACTTC. The full variable domain, its missing parts supplied by reference TRBV29-1 and TRBJ2-5, is SAVISQKPSRDICQRGTSLTIQCQVDSQVTMMFWYRQQPGQSLTLIATANQGSEATYESGFVIDKFPISRPNLTFSTLTVSNMSPEDSSIYLCSVGTSELYQETQYFGPGTRLLVL.

J is TRBJ2-5 and V is TRBV7-9, with D possibly matching TRBD1 (7 bases). The V gene's germline CDR1 is SEHNR and CDR2 FQNEAQ (reference sequence). The CDR3 has 12 amino acids. Trimming cost V 5 bases and J 11 bases, with 15 bases left between them. The CDR3 loop reads CASSPPGGSQYF. CDR3 in DNA: TGTGCCAGCAGCCCCCCAGGGGGGAGTCAGTACTTC.

The rearrangement joins TRBV5-4 to TRBJ2-5; 9 nucleotides agree with TRBD1. In germline, CDR1 is SGHNT, CDR2 YYREEE (reference sequence). The CDR3 length is 14 residues. The J segment lost 1 base and the V segment lost 5 bases, leaving 3 bases of the junction unmatched. For the CDR3, the DNA is TGTGCCAGCAGGGTACAGGGGGCCCAAGAGACCCAGTACTTC. This codes for CASRVQGAQETQYF. The full variable domain, rest sourced from reference TRBV5-4 and TRBJ2-5, is ETGVTQSPTHLIKTRGQQVTLRCSSQSGHNTVSWYQQALGQGPQFIFQYYREEENGRGNFPPRFSGLQFPNYSSELNVNALELDDSALYLCASRVQGAQETQYFGPGTRLLVL.

The chain employs TRBV12-5 and TRBJ2-1; TRBD2 might be the D (5 bases). The CDR3 is made up of 12 amino acids. Germline V gives CDR1 LGHNT, CDR2 FRNRAP. V shed 2 bases and J shed 7 bases, with 6 bases lying between them. CDR3 in amino acids: CASGLWRNEQFF. Here the CDR3 DNA reads TGTGCTAGTGGTTTGTGGAGGAATGAGCAGTTCTTC.

The J gene is TRBJ2-7, the V gene TRBV12-3 or TRBV12-4; possibly TRBD1 for D (5 bases). This CDR3 has 12 amino acids. The ends were cut back, 1 base at V and 5 bases at J, with 6 bases in the middle. The CDR3 coding sequence is TGTGCCAGCAGTTTAGGGGGCCACGAGCAGTACTTC. Amino acids: CASSLGGHEQYF.

The chain is built from TRBV9 and TRBJ2-7, with a weak D call TRBD1 (7 bases). V lost 3 bases, J lost 3 bases, and 25 bases lay in between. This CDR3 contains 18 residues. Germline CDR1 SGDLS, CDR2 YYNGEE. The CDR3 reads CASSDSTMEGARHYEQYF. The CDR3, as DNA: TGTGCCAGCAGCGATTCCACGATGGAGGGGGCTCGTCACTACGAGCAGTACTTC.